This T cell receptor (beta chain) was sequenced for a study of graft-versus-host responses after intestinal transplantation. Study-wide background: Transplants were multivisceral, liver-intestinal, or isolated intestinal.

The protocol was immunoSEQ multiplex PCR, while the TCRdb copy is restricted to in-frame clones and leaves out a portion. The sample shows 35,000 to 45,000 clones, 80% to 95% of them seen only once. CDR1 and CDR2 (germline): SGHAT, FQNNGV. The CDR3 has 14 residues. Unmatched junction bases numbered 4, after V lost 5 bases and J lost 2 bases. V and J are TRBV11-2 and TRBJ2-5; 8 nucleotides line up with TRBD1. The starting material was PBMCs, obtained roughly 780 days after intestinal transplantation. The source of this sequence is a human patient who received an intestinal transplant, so some T cells may come from the graft donor. The CDR3 sequence: CASSPRTGQETQYF. CDR3 coding DNA: TGTGCCAGCAGCCCTCGGACAGGGCAAGAGACCCAGTACTTC.